Sequencing of this T cell receptor beta chain was carried out in a study of early T cells in non-severe SARS-CoV-2 infection. Study conclusions and caveats: Matching results from VDJdb favored anti-spike CD8 responses, leaving private and CD4 specificities undetected.

Individual cDNA molecules received unique molecular identifiers during library preparation. TCRdb independently ran MiXCR on the 5' RACE reads; one entry per CDR3 protein. The sample carries tens of thousands of distinct CDR3 sequences, less than 7% recorded once. This clonotype was picked up one time. Its antigen is currently unknown. Trimming took off 0 bases at V and 7 bases at J, with 15 bases between the two ends. Germline CDR1 reads LGHNA; CDR2 reads YSLEER. The CDR3 runs to 16 residues. This sequence joins TRBV4-3 and TRBJ1-4; possibly TRBD1 for D (5 bases). The sequencing input was whole blood. This receptor was obtained from an adult who was a healthcare worker with PCR-confirmed SARS-CoV-2 infection or an uninfected control (not recorded which). CDR3 in amino acids: CASSQDTGRALEKLFF. The CDR3 DNA follows: TGCGCCAGCAGCCAAGATACCGGCAGGGCTCTTGAAAAACTGTTTTTT.